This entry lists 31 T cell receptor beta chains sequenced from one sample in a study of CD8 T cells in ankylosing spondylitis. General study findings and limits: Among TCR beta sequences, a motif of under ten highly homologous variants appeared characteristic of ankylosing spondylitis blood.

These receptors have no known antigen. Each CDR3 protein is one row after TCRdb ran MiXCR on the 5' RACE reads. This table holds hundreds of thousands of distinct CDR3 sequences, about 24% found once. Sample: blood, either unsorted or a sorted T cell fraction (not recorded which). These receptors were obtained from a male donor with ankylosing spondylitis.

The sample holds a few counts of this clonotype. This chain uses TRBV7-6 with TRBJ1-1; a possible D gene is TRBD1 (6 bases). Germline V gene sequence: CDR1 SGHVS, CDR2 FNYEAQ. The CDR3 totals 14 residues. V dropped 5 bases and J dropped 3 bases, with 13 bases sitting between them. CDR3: CASSPFAGDTEAFF. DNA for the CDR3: TGTGCCAGCAGCCCCTTTGCAGGGGACACTGAAGCTTTCTTT.

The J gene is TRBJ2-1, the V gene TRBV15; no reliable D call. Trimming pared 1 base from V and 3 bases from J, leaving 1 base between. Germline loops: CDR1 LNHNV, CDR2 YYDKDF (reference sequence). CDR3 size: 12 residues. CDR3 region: CATSRVYNEQFF. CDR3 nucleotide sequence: TGTGCCACCAGCAGAGTCTACAATGAGCAGTTCTTC.

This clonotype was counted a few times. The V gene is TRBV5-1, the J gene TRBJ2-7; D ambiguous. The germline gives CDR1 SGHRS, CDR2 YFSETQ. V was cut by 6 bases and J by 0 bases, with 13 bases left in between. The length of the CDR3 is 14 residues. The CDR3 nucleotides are TGCGCCAGCACCGCGCAGGACGGCTCCTACGAGCAGTACTTC. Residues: CASTAQDGSYEQYF.

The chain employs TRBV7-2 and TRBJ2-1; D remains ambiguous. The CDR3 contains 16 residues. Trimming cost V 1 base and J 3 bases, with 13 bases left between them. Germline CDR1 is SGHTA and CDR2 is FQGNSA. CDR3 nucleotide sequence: TGTGCCAGCAGCTTAGTGGCGCGTAAGGACTACAATGAGCAGTTCTTC. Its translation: CASSLVARKDYNEQFF.

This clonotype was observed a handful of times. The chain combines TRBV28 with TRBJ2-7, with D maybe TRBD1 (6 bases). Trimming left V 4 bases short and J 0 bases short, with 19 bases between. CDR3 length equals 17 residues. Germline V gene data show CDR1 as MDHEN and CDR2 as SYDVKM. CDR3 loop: CASSSPRRTASSYEQYF. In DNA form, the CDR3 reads TGTGCCAGCAGTTCCCCACGAAGGACAGCCAGCTCCTACGAGCAGTACTTC.

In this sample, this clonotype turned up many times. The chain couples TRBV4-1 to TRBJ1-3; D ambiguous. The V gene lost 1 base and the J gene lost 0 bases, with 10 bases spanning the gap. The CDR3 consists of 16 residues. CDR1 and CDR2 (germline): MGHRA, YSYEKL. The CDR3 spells CASSQGTAASGNTIYF. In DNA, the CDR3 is TGCGCCAGCAGCCAAGGGACTGCGGCCTCTGGAAACACCATATATTTT.

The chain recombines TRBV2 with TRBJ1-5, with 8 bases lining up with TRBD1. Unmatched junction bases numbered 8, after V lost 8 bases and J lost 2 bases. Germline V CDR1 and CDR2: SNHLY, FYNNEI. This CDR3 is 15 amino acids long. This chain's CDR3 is CASGMTGAGNQPQHF. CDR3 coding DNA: TGTGCCAGCGGAATGACAGGGGCGGGCAATCAGCCCCAGCATTTT.

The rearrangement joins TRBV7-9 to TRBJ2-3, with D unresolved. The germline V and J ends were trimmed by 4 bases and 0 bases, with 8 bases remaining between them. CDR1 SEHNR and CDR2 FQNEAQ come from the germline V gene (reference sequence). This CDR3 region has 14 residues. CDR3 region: CASSSSESTDTQYF. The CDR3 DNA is TGTGCCAGCAGCTCCTCGGAAAGCACAGATACGCAGTATTTT.

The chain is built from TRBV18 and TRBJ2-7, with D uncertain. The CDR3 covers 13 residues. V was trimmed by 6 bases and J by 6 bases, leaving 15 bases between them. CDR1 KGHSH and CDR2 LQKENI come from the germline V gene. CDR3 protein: CASSPTFKSEQYF. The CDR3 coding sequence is TGTGCCAGCTCTCCGACATTTAAGAGCGAGCAGTACTTC.

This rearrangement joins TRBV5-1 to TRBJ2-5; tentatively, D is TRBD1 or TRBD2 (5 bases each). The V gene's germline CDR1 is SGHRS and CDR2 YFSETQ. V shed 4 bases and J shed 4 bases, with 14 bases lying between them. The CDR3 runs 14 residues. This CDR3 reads CASSLGVGLETQYF. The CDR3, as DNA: TGCGCCAGCAGCCTGGGGGTGGGGTTAGAGACCCAGTACTTC.

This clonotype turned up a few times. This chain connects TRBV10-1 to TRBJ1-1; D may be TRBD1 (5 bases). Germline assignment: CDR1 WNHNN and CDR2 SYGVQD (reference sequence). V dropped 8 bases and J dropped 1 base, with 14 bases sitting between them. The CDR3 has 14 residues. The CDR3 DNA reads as TGCGCCAGCCGAGGGGACCCCGGGAACACTGAAGCTTTCTTT. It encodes CASRGDPGNTEAFF.

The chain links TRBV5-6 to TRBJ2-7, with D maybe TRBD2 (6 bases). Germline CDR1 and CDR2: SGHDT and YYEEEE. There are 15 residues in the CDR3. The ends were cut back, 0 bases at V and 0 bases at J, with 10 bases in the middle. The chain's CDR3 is CASSLAGVSSYEQYF. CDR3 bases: TGTGCCAGCAGCTTGGCGGGGGTGAGCTCCTACGAGCAGTACTTC.

The CDR3 DNA reads TGTGCCAGCAGCCAAGAGGACGGGGAAAAACTGTTTTTT. Translation gives CASSQEDGEKLFF. This chain connects TRBV3-1 to TRBJ1-4; no firm D call. This CDR3 is 13 amino acids long. V gave up 0 bases and J gave up 8 bases, with 7 bases separating them. Per germline, CDR1 LGHDT and CDR2 YNNKEL (reference sequence).

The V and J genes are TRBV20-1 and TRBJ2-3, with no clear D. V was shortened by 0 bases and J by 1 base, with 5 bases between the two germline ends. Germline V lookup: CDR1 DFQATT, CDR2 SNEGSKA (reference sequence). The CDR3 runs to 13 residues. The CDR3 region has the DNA TGCAGTGCTAGAGATCACGGCACAGATACGCAGTATTTT. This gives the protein CSARDHGTDTQYF.

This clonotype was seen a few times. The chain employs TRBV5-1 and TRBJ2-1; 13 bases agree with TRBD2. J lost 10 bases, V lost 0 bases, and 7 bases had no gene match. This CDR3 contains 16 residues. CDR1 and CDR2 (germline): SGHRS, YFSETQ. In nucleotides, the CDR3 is TGCGCCAGCAGCTTGGAGGGACTAGCGGGAATAGACGAGCAGTTCTTC. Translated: CASSLEGLAGIDEQFF.

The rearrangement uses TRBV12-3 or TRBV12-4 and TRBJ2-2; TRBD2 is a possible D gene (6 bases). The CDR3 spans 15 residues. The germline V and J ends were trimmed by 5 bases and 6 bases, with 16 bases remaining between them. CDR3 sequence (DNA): TGTGCCAGCAGTGACTTCCAGGGAGGATCCGGGGAGCTGTTTTTT. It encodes CASSDFQGGSGELFF.

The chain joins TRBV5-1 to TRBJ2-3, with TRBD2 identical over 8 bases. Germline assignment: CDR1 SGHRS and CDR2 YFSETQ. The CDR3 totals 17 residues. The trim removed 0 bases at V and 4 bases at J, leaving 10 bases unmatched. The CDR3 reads CASSLAITLADPDTQYF. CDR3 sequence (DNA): TGCGCCAGCAGCTTGGCGATTACACTAGCGGACCCAGATACGCAGTATTTT.

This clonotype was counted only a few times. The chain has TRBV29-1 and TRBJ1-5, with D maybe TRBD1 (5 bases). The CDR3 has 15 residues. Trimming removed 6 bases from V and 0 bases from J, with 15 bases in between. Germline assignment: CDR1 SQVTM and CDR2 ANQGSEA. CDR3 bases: TGCAGCGTCGTACTCCGGGGCGATAGCAATCAGCCCCAGCATTTT. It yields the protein CSVVLRGDSNQPQHF.

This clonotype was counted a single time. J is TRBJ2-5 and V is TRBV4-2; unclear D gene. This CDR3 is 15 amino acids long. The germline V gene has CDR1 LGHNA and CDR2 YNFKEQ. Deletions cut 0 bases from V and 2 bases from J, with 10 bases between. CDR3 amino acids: CASSQDGRLQETQYF. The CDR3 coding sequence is TGTGCCAGCAGCCAAGATGGTCGTCTACAAGAGACCCAGTACTTC.

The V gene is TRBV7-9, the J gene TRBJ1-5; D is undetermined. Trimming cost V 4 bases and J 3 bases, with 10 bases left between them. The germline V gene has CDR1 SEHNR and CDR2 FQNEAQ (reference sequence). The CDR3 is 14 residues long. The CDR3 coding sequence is TGTGCCAGCAGCTCCCAAGGCCTCAATCAGCCCCAGCATTTT. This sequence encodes CASSSQGLNQPQHF.

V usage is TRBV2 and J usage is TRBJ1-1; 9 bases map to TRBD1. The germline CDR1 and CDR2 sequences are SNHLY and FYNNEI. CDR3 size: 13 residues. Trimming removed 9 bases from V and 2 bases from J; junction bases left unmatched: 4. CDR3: CASIQGANTEAFF. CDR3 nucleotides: TGTGCCAGTATACAGGGGGCTAACACTGAAGCTTTCTTT.

This CDR3 is CASSLGTGLSYEQYV. For the CDR3, the DNA is TGTGCCAGCAGCCTTGGGACAGGCCTCTCCTACGAGCAGTACGTC. This sequence joins TRBV11-2 and TRBJ2-7, with TRBD1 identical over 8 bases. The trim removed 5 bases at V and 0 bases at J, leaving 6 bases unmatched. CDR1 SGHAT and CDR2 FQNNGV come from the germline V gene. The CDR3 loop spans 15 amino acids.

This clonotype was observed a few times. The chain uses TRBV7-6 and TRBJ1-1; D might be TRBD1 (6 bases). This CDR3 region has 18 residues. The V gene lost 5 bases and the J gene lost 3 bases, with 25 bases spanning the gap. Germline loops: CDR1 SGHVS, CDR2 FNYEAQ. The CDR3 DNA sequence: TGTGCCAGCAGCGCCGTTGGGGGGGCACTCTCGTTGCACACTGAAGCTTTCTTT. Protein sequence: CASSAVGGALSLHTEAFF.

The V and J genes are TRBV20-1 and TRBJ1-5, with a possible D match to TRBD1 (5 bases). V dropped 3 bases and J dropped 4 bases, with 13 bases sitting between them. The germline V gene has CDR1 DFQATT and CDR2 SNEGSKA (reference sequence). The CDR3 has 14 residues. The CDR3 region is CSARDTRGNQPQHF. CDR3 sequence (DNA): TGCAGTGCTAGGGATACCCGGGGGAATCAGCCCCAGCATTTT.

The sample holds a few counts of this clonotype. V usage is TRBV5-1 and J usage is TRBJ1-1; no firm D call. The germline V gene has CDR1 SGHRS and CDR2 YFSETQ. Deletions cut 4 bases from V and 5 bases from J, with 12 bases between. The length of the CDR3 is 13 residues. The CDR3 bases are TGCGCCAGCAGCACGGGCGATGGGACTGAAGCTTTCTTT. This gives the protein CASSTGDGTEAFF.

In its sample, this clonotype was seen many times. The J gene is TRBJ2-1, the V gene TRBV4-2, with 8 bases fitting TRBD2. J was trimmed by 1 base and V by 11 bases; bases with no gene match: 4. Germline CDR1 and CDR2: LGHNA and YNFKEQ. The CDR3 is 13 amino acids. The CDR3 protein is CASTGGSYNEQFF. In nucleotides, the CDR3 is TGTGCCTCGACGGGAGGGTCCTACAATGAGCAGTTCTTC.

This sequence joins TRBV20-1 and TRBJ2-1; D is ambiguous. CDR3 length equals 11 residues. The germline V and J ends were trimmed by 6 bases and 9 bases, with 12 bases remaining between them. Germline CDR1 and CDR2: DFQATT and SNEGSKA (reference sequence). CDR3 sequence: CSALGLSEQFF. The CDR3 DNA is TGCAGTGCCTTAGGGCTAAGTGAGCAGTTCTTC.

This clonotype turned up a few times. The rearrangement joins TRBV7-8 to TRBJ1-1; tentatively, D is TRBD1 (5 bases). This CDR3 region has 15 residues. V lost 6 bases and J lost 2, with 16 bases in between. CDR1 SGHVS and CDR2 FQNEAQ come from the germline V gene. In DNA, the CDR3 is TGTGCCAGCAGGTCGGCCGGGACCGCAAACACTGAAGCTTTCTTT. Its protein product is CASRSAGTANTEAFF.

CDR3 protein: CSAQRDPGQPQHF. CDR3 coding DNA: TGCAGTGCGCAGCGGGACCCGGGGCAGCCCCAGCATTTT. V usage is TRBV20-1 and J usage is TRBJ1-5, with D maybe TRBD1 (5 bases). The germline gives CDR1 DFQATT, CDR2 SNEGSKA (reference sequence). The germline V and J ends were trimmed by 6 bases and 7 bases, with 16 bases remaining between them. This CDR3 comprises 13 residues.

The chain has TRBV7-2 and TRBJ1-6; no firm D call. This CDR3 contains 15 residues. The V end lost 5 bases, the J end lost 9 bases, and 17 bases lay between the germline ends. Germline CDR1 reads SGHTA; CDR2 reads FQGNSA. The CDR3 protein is CASSRGVMEGSPLHF. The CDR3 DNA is TGTGCCAGCAGCCGGGGAGTCATGGAGGGTTCACCCCTCCACTTT.

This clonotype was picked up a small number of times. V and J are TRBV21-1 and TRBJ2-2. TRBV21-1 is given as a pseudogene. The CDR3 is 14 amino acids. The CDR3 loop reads CASSTFLSSRELFF. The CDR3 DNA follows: TGTGCCAGCAGCACTTTTTTAAGCAGTAGGGAGCTGTTTTTT.